This T cell receptor (beta chain) came from a study of T-cell memory formation after mild COVID-19. For the study at large: Largely, the TCR clusters proved donor specific.

Trimming at V came to 5 bases and at J to 3 bases, leaving 5 bases not matched to a gene. Looked up from germline, CDR1 is MGHRA and CDR2 is YSYEKL. The length of the CDR3 is 14 residues. MiXCR was run by TCRdb on the 5' RACE reads, yielding one entry per CDR3 protein. There are approximately 350,000 distinct CDR3 sequences in the sample; approximately 15% occur only once, and under 25% lies in the top ten. This clonotype has only a few counts. Antigen: not known. Regarding the study as a whole: CD4+ contracting clones were found mainly in CM and EM, and CD8+ ones in EMRA.

The sample comprised PBMCs or a T cell subset sorted from them (not recorded which). The sequence came from a man between 18 and 35 years old who had mild COVID-19 (a few samples of this study predate the infection). Cell type and time point are not known. The V call is TRBV4-1, the J call TRBJ2-5; 8 nucleotides line up with TRBD2. CDR3 nucleotides: TGCGCCAGCAGCACGGGTAGCGGGGAAGAGACCCAGTACTTC. Translating it yields CASSTGSGEETQYF.